This T cell receptor (beta chain) was identified in a study of T cells in Graves' hyperthyroidism and ophthalmopathy. This clonotype was recorded a few times. The antigen remains undetermined. The CDR3 runs to 17 residues. The V and J ends lost 3 bases and 0 bases respectively, with 18 bases between them. Per the germline V gene, CDR1 is SGHRS and CDR2 is YFSETQ. Broader study findings: Blood samples included most of the expanded thyroid clonotypes exceeding 0.001.

It was RNA transcripts that yielded the amplified TCR beta CDR3 regions. HTBI primers were the set used in a first-round RT-PCR of the TCR CDR3. TCRdb redid the calling of the multiplex PCR reads with MiXCR, one entry per CDR3 protein. The profile shows some 500,000 distinct CDR3 sequences, about 15% of them singletons. Investigators excluded patients with uncontrolled infection, other autoimmune disease, pregnancy or lactation. Input material: blood. The chain has TRBV5-1 and TRBJ1-1, with D tentatively TRBD1 (5 bases). The receptor's source is a woman aged 18 to 35 with Graves' hyperthyroidism. Written as DNA, the CDR3 is TGCGCCAGCAGCTCAGTCGGAGGGGCATTCATGAACACTGAAGCTTTCTTT. Amino acid sequence: CASSSVGGAFMNTEAFF.